These T cell receptor beta chains were read from a single sample in a study of shared clonotypes between healthy human individuals. Sequenced by immunoSEQ multiplex PCR; TCRdb stores in-frame clones only, minus some. The sample includes millions of clones, around nine tenths seen only once; the top ten take 0.11% to 0.15%. Sample: naive CD4+ T cells sorted from blood. These receptors were collected from a man younger than 35 in good health. Each CDR3 is given with its conserved first and last residue. D genes are given only for firm matches.

>TRBD2|TRBV4-2|TRBJ2-3
TGTGCCAGCAGCCAATCGGGACTAGCGGGGGTAAGGCGGAGCACAGATACGCAGTATTTT
CASSQSGLAGVRRSTDTQYF
>.|TRBV6-6|TRBJ1-1
.
CASSTSRGSSGEAFF
>TRBD1|TRBV29-1|TRBJ2-7
TGCAGCGTGACCCGGGCAGGGGGTTCCTACGAGCAGTACTTC
CSVTRAGGSYEQYF
>TRBD1|TRBV6-5|TRBJ2-7
TGTGCCAGCAGTCTAACAGGGGGTTTTACCTACGAGCAGTACTTC
CASSLTGGFTYEQYF
>.|TRBV5-1|TRBJ1-1
TGCGCCAGCAGCTTAAAACAGATGAACACTGAAGCTTTCTTT
CASSLKQMNTEAFF
>.|TRBV30|TRBJ1-4
TGTGCCTTTTCGGGCGCAACTAATGAAAAACTGTTTTTT
CAFSGATNEKLFF
>.|TRBV7-9|TRBJ2-7
TGTGCCAGCAGCTTAGCTGGAGGGGCGGGCTACGAGCAGTACTTC
CASSLAGGAGYEQYF
>TRBD2|TRBV4-2|TRBJ2-2
TGTGCCAGCAGCCAGATACTAGCGGGGGGCCAGAAAGCGAACACCGGGGAGCTGTTTTTT
CASSQILAGGQKANTGELFF
>.|TRBV7-2|TRBJ2-7
TGTGCCAGCAGCTACTCTACCCCCTACGAGCAGTACTTC
CASSYSTPYEQYF
>TRBD2|TRBV5-1|TRBJ2-7
TGCGCCAGCAGCACTAGCGGTCAGGGCATCTCCTACGAGCAGTACTTC
CASSTSGQGISYEQYF
>TRBD1|TRBV6-1|TRBJ1-2
TGTGCCAGCAGTGAAGCTGGGCAGGGGGGTCACTATGGCTACACCTTC
CASSEAGQGGHYGYTF